This entry lists 3 T cell receptor beta chains sequenced from one sample in a study of early T cells in non-severe SARS-CoV-2 infection. TCRdb re-derived calls from the 5' RACE reads in MiXCR, one entry per CDR3 protein. Of around 50,000 distinct CDR3 sequences in the sample, roughly 12% are singletons; the top ten hold roughly 10%. Sequenced: whole blood. These receptors were obtained from an adult who was a healthcare worker with PCR-confirmed SARS-CoV-2 infection or an uninfected control (not recorded which).

This chain uses TRBV19 with TRBJ1-2; D is uncertain. V was pared by 3 bases and J by 4 bases, with 15 bases between. The CDR3 is 15 amino acids. Looked up from germline, CDR1 is LNHDA and CDR2 is SQIVND (reference sequence). DNA of the CDR3: TGTGCCAGTAGTATCTCTGATGGAGGAAGCTATGGCTACACCTTC. Translation: CASSISDGGSYGYTF.

The CDR3 DNA sequence: TGTGCCTGGAGTGTAGGGGATACATCCTACAATGAGCAGTTCTTC. This translates into CAWSVGDTSYNEQFF. The J gene is TRBJ2-1, the V gene TRBV30; a weak D match, TRBD1 (5 bases). This CDR3 is built from 15 residues. Trimming removed 0 bases at V and 1 base at J, with 10 bases between. Germline CDR1 and CDR2: GTSNPN and SVGIG (reference sequence).

The chain uses TRBV29-1 and TRBJ2-3, with 9 bases that match TRBD1. Trimming at V came to 3 bases and at J to 3 bases, leaving 10 bases not matched to a gene. The length of the CDR3 is 16 residues. Germline V CDR1 and CDR2: SQVTM, ANQGSEA. DNA of the CDR3: TGCAGCGTTGACGCCGACAGGGGGGTAAGGACAGATACGCAGTATTTT. This translates into CSVDADRGVRTDTQYF.